Following are 8 T cell receptor beta chains from one sample sequenced in a study of spatial heterogeneity in lung cancer (dated 2019 in TCRdb). This sample's time point label indicates: sample taken at primary tumor resection. The method behind the library was 5' RACE. Data came from a NextSeq 500. TCRdb's own reprocessing of the public reads used fastp at Q25 and MiXCR and kept productive beta chains. Each entry merges the rows of one CDR3 protein and shows their most common DNA and genes. For this sample there are just under 95,000 distinct CDR3 sequences; approximately 12% appear just once. Under 50% of the sample lies in the top ten. The sequencing used PBMCs, collected at surgery. The receptors originated from a male donor with early-stage non-small cell lung cancer.

The rearrangement uses TRBV20-1 and TRBJ2-7; the D gene is possibly TRBD1 (5 bases). The CDR3 totals 13 residues. V dropped 1 base and J dropped 2 bases, with 9 bases sitting between them. Germline V gene sequence: CDR1 DFQATT, CDR2 SNEGSKA (reference sequence). This CDR3 reads CSARGSGTYEQYF. The DNA for the CDR3 is TGCAGTGCTAGAGGGTCAGGGACCTACGAGCAGTACTTC.

V is TRBV13 and J is TRBJ2-7; D is ambiguous. Germline V gives CDR1 PRHDT, CDR2 FYEKMQ (reference sequence). V lost 1 base to trimming and J lost 2 bases, with 9 bases between them. The CDR3 consists of 14 residues. CDR3 in amino acids: CASSLEGPPYEQYF. The CDR3 DNA reads TGTGCCAGCAGCTTAGAGGGTCCCCCCTACGAGCAGTACTTC.

The V call is TRBV11-3, the J call TRBJ2-3; 9 positions agree with TRBD2. Germline-derived CDR1 and CDR2 are SGHNT and YENEEA. The length of the CDR3 is 15 residues. Trimming at V came to 1 base and at J to 6 bases, leaving 5 bases not matched to a gene. CDR3 DNA sequence: TGTGCCAGCAGCTTAGTTGGCGGGGGGGCGGATACGCAGTATTTT. Protein product: CASSLVGGGADTQYF.

This clonotype was found a few times. The genes are TRBV6-2 or TRBV6-3 and TRBJ2-2; no clear D gene. Per the germline V gene, CDR1 is MNHEY and CDR2 is SVGEGT. V was clipped by 3 bases and J by 6 bases, with 8 bases between them. The CDR3 is 13 residues long. CDR3 coding DNA: TGTGCCAGCAGTTATAAAAGGGCCGGGGAGCTGTTTTTT. Its protein is CASSYKRAGELFF.

The chain joins TRBV20-1 to TRBJ2-7; 7 nucleotides match TRBD1. The germline V gene encodes CDR1 DFQATT and CDR2 SNEGSKA (reference sequence). The CDR3 contains 15 residues. J gave up 5 bases and V 5 bases, and 15 bases lay outside the gene matches. CDR3 DNA sequence: TGCAGTGCTGGAAATTCCGGGACAGCGTCTCACGAGCAGTACTTC. Protein product: CSAGNSGTASHEQYF.

This clonotype showed up many times. The rearrangement joins TRBV6-2 or TRBV6-3 to TRBJ2-2; unclear D gene. The CDR3 length is 12 residues. Germline lookup yields CDR1 MNHEY and CDR2 SVGEGT. Trimming took off 7 bases at V and 5 bases at J, with 8 bases between the two ends. DNA of the CDR3: TGTGCCAGCAAACAACCGACCGGGGAGCTGTTTTTT. Residues: CASKQPTGELFF.

Only a few counts were recorded for this clonotype. V is TRBV5-1 and J is TRBJ2-1, with a possible D match to TRBD1 (6 bases). This CDR3 is 16 amino acids long. Between the trimmed V and J ends, which lost 1 base and 5 bases, there was a span of 16 bases. CDR1 is SGHRS, CDR2 YFSETQ, per germline. Written as DNA, the CDR3 is TGCGCCAGCAGCTTGTATTTGGGGGCCCCCCACAATGAGCAGTTCTTC. This gives the protein CASSLYLGAPHNEQFF. Full variable domain (outside the CDR3, taken from reference TRBV5-1 and TRBJ2-1): KAGVTQTPRYLIKTRGQQVTLSCSPISGHRSVSWYQQTPGQGLQFLFEYFSETQRNKGNFPGRFSGRQFSNSRSEMNVSTLELGDSALYLCASSLYLGAPHNEQFFGPGTRLTVL.

This clonotype has only a few counts. This CDR3 is CASSKEGRNSPLHF. In DNA form, the CDR3 reads TGTGCCAGCAGCAAAGAGGGTAGAAATTCACCCCTCCACTTT. V gene TRBV12-3 or TRBV12-4 combines with J gene TRBJ1-6, with no clear D. This CDR3 comprises 14 residues. Trimming cost V 6 bases and J 7 bases, with 13 bases left between them.